This T cell receptor (beta chain) was retrieved from a study of monozygotic twins with inflammatory bowel disease (dated by TCRdb to 2018 to 2020). For the study in its entirety: The complete study included approximately 28 monozygotic twin pairs: 19 IBD-discordant Danish pairs and nine German pairs, of which four were IBD-concordant and five were IBD-discordant. The search for disease-associated traits relied mainly on comparing, within discordant pairs, IBD patients with their genetically identical healthy co-twins. Each individual had, on average, about 151 000 unique TCRalpha sequences and 181 000 unique TCRbeta sequences available for analysis. Results the study describes overall, beyond this receptor: Fewer clonotypes were shared with other individuals by IBD patients than by healthy twins, most markedly in patients showing signs of disease activity. Different T cell subtypes could not be distinguished in the analysis. No single strong signal or clonotype linked to IBD turned up in the results, so the idea that one exists was not supported. Repertoire similarity did not differ between concordant and discordant twins, which could be due to limited statistical power. Because patients were on differing immunosuppressive treatments, the repertoires may have picked up extra background noise and inter-individual variability. IBD patients had lower TCRbeta repertoire diversity, measured by the inverse Simpson index, than their healthy co-twins.

About this clonotype itself: No cognate antigen has been identified for it.

From each donor, an approximately 2.5 ml peripheral blood sample was collected into PAXgene tubes and stored at -80 degrees C. Without T cell sorting, total RNA was isolated from whole blood using the PAXgene blood miRNA kit on an automated QIAcube. Peripheral blood from monozygotic twin pairs concordant or discordant for inflammatory bowel disease was subjected to deep TCRalpha and TCRbeta repertoire profiling with unique molecular barcoding. Smoking habits were recorded for all twin pairs, and individuals were classified as current, former or never smokers. The method was 5' RACE. For each TCR library, approximately 3.5 ug of total RNA was used. For each sample, cDNA was synthesized in eight separate reactions using SMARTScribe reverse transcriptase. During cDNA synthesis, unique molecular identifiers containing a 6-nucleotide sample barcode were introduced by template switching. TCRalpha and TCRbeta cDNA was amplified in two nested PCRs of around 15 and 9 cycles, and bead purification was carried out after each PCR. Before amplification, the cDNA was treated with uracil DNA-glycosylase and purified using the QIAquick PCR purification kit. The second PCR added Illumina TruSeq-compatible adapters along with sample-specific barcodes. TapeStation and Qubit were used to check library quality and concentration, and 5 to 6.5 ng of each library went into the pool. Sequencing of the pooled libraries was done on an Illumina HiSeq2500 single-index Rapid Run using custom sequencing primers and 2 x 100 bp reads. The original methods were these. MiGEC version 1.2.6 was used for UMI-based consensus assembly to correct PCR and sequencing errors. MiXCR version 2.1.1 was used for V(D)J alignment, clonotype assembly and CDR3 extraction. To normalise gene usage, clonotype sharing and MAIT/NKT TCR abundance, the analysis used the top 1000, 10 000 and 20 000 clonotypes per sample. After downsampling to 27 000 UMIs, diversity was calculated as the inverse Simpson index using the vegan R package. Paired Mann-Whitney U tests on discordant twin pairs were used, with Benjamini-Hochberg multiple-testing correction. The reads were reprocessed in TCRdb, with one entry per CDR3 protein sequence and no accompanying DNA. For this entry, the V and J calls and clone size follow TCRdb and not the study's own pipeline. This sample's listing comprises some 200,000 distinct CDR3 sequences. Approximately 1.6% of the sample comes from the top ten.

The sequence came from a human donor with ulcerative colitis or Crohn's disease, or a healthy co-twin of an affected twin (not recorded which). Sequenced sample: blood.

The CDR3 loop reads CASTSTGVRETQYF. The sequence is built from TRBV4-1 and TRBJ2-5; absent DNA, TCRdb's TRBD1 call cannot be checked. The CDR3 holds 14 amino acids from the cysteine to the phenylalanine. The entry carries no DNA sequence. For CDR1 and CDR2, the germline V gene lists MGHRA and YSYEKL.